Below are 17 T cell receptor beta chains sequenced from a single sample in a study of shared clonotypes between healthy human individuals. This table comes from immunoSEQ multiplex PCR, and its TCRdb copy is limited to in-frame clones, with some not included. The sample has about 490,000 clones; about 84% are singletons. The source material was PBMCs. The receptor source for this set is a woman in her forties in good health. Some clones in this sample may be carry-over from other donors' samples.

This clone has just a few counts. A much larger clone differs from this one at a single base, so this may be a read error. This CDR3 is also generated by other DNA sequences in the sample. CDR3 sequence: CASSLGVSGNTIYF. CDR3 in DNA: TGCGCCAGCAGCTTGGGTGTCTCTGGAAACACCATATATTTT. The chain couples TRBV5-1 to TRBJ1-3; no clear D gene. The CDR3 contains 14 residues. Germline V lookup: CDR1 SGHRS, CDR2 YFSETQ. Trimming stripped 0 bases from V and 0 bases from J, with 4 bases between. The full variable domain, its missing parts supplied by reference TRBV5-1 and TRBJ1-3, is KAGVTQTPRYLIKTRGQQVTLSCSPISGHRSVSWYQQTPGQGLQFLFEYFSETQRNKGNFPGRFSGRQFSNSRSEMNVSTLELGDSALYLCASSLGVSGNTIYFGEGSWLTVV.

This clone has at least ten counts. The sample holds other DNA sequences that translate to the same CDR3. The rearrangement joins TRBV11-2 to TRBJ1-5; D remains unclear. Trimming pared 1 base from V and 4 bases from J, leaving 5 bases between. The CDR3 sequence is 13 residues long. Germline V gene lookup returns CDR1 SGHAT and CDR2 FQNNGV. This CDR3 is CASSLAQNQPQHF. DNA of the CDR3: TGTGCCAGCAGCTTAGCTCAAAATCAGCCCCAGCATTTT.

V usage is TRBV4-1 and J usage is TRBJ2-1, with a tentative D call TRBD1 (6 bases). The CDR3 totals 16 residues. Trimming took off 1 base at V and 4 bases at J, with 14 bases between the two ends. Germline assignment: CDR1 MGHRA and CDR2 YSYEKL. DNA for the CDR3: TGCGCCAGCAGCCAAGCTATGGGGGCGCGGTACAATGAGCAGTTCTTC. Protein product: CASSQAMGARYNEQFF.

This clone has more than one count but fewer than ten. The CDR3 sequence: CSVEWGGAFF. In DNA, the CDR3 is TGCAGCGTTGAGTGGGGGGGAGCTTTCTTT. The chain has TRBV29-1 and TRBJ1-1; tentatively, D is TRBD1 (5 bases). Trimming took off 3 bases at V and 10 bases at J, with 9 bases between the two ends. Germline lookup yields CDR1 SQVTM and CDR2 ANQGSEA. The CDR3 consists of 10 residues.

The chain employs TRBV15 and TRBJ1-2; TRBD1 aligns across 8 bases. This CDR3 is 14 amino acids long. Germline CDR1 LNHNV, CDR2 YYDKDF (reference sequence). V gave up 5 bases and J gave up 7 bases; unmatched junction bases: 9. The CDR3 bases are TGTGCCACCAGCTCCCTCGACAGGGGTGGTGGCTACACCTTC. Translating gives CATSSLDRGGGYTF. The variable domain in full, completed from reference TRBV15 and TRBJ1-2, reads DAMVIQNPRYQVTQFGKPVTLSCSQTLNHNVMYWYQQKSSQAPKLLFHYYDKDFNNEADTPDNFQSRRPNTSFCFLDIRSPGLGDTAMYLCATSSLDRGGGYTFGSGTRLTVV.

The chain recombines TRBV27 with TRBJ2-3, with 7 bases identical to TRBD2. V trimming: 7 bases; J trimming: 5 bases; junction bases outside the gene matches: 9. The CDR3 loop spans 14 amino acids. Germline V lookup: CDR1 MNHEY, CDR2 SMNVEV (reference sequence). The DNA for the CDR3 is TGTGCCAGCAAAGCGGGACCATCTGGAGATACGCAGTATTTT. Translating it yields CASKAGPSGDTQYF.

The chain has TRBV29-1 and TRBJ1-1; possibly TRBD1 for D (5 bases). Germline V lookup: CDR1 SQVTM, CDR2 ANQGSEA. The CDR3 runs to 14 residues. With 5 bases removed from V and 4 bases from J, the gap between germline ends came to 17 bases. The CDR3 bases are TGCAGCGTTACGAAAGGGATGGGGGGCACTGAAGCTTTCTTT. Protein sequence: CSVTKGMGGTEAFF.

The chain employs TRBV28 and TRBJ2-7; no clear D gene. CDR1 and CDR2 from the germline V gene are MDHEN and SYDVKM. The V and J ends lost 4 bases and 2 bases respectively, with 18 bases between them. This CDR3 spans 16 amino acids. CDR3 nucleotide sequence: TGTGCCAGCAGTTCCCGGTGGCTAGTGCGTCCCTACGAGCAGTACTTC. Protein sequence: CASSSRWLVRPYEQYF.

This clone was observed a handful of times. The gene calls are TRBV6-4 and TRBJ2-6; D gene uncertain. The length of the CDR3 is 15 residues. Trimming pared 2 bases from V and 2 bases from J, leaving 7 bases between. Germline V gene sequence: CDR1 MRHNA, CDR2 SNTAGT. CDR3 sequence reads: CASSDPGAGANVLTF. The CDR3 DNA reads as TGTGCCAGCAGTGACCCTGGCGCTGGGGCCAACGTCCTGACTTTC.

The CDR3 sequence is CASRTGLGASYEQYF. The CDR3 DNA follows: TGTGCCAGCAGGACGGGGCTGGGAGCCTCCTACGAGCAGTACTTC. V usage is TRBV27 and J usage is TRBJ2-7, with D perhaps TRBD1 or TRBD2 (5 bases each). The V end was cut by 6 bases, the J end by 0 bases, with 15 bases between. In germline, CDR1 is MNHEY, CDR2 SMNVEV (reference sequence). The CDR3 is made up of 15 amino acids.

The chain joins TRBV27 to TRBJ1-5; D gene uncertain. The V end was cut by 6 bases, the J end by 4 bases, with 16 bases between. The germline V gene encodes CDR1 MNHEY and CDR2 SMNVEV (reference sequence). CDR3 length equals 15 residues. CDR3 in DNA: TGTGCCAGCAGCTCAGGACCAACTGGAAATCAGCCCCAGCATTTT. Its translation is CASSSGPTGNQPQHF.

CDR3 in amino acids: CASSIDRDYGYTF. As DNA, the CDR3 is TGTGCCAGCAGTATCGACAGAGACTATGGCTACACCTTC. The chain has TRBV5-4 and TRBJ1-2; tentative D call: TRBD1 (5 bases). The ends were cut back, 5 bases at V and 3 bases at J, with 11 bases in the middle. The CDR3 spans 13 residues. The germline gives CDR1 SGHNT, CDR2 YYREEE (reference sequence).

V is TRBV5-6 and J is TRBJ2-2; D is unclear. The V end was cut by 0 bases, the J end by 0 bases, with 12 bases between. In germline, CDR1 is SGHDT, CDR2 YYEEEE. The CDR3 length is 17 residues. The CDR3 sequence: CASSLELGKPNTGELFF. The CDR3 DNA follows: TGTGCCAGCAGCTTGGAATTGGGGAAGCCGAACACCGGGGAGCTGTTTTTT.

The J gene is TRBJ2-1, the V gene TRBV7-6; the D gene is possibly TRBD2 (6 bases). This CDR3 comprises 14 residues. Germline V lookup: CDR1 SGHVS, CDR2 FNYEAQ. V dropped 5 bases and J dropped 10 bases, with 18 bases sitting between them. CDR3 bases: TGTGCCAGCAGCCCAGGCTCGAGCGGGCCAGAGCAGTTCTTC. Protein product: CASSPGSSGPEQFF.

The table lists this clone with a few counts. The chain employs TRBV2 and TRBJ1-1; 8 bases line up with TRBD1. V shed 3 bases and J 1 base; nucleotides not matched to a gene: 16. The length of the CDR3 is 19 residues. Per germline, CDR1 SNHLY and CDR2 FYNNEI. The CDR3, as DNA: TGTGCCAGCAGTGATCCCGAGGACAGGGCGGATGTGCGGAACACTGAAGCTTTCTTT. It encodes CASSDPEDRADVRNTEAFF.

The genes are TRBV6-1 and TRBJ2-6, with D perhaps matching TRBD2 (5 bases). The CDR3 extends over 17 amino acids. Germline lookup yields CDR1 MNHNS and CDR2 SASEGT. V dropped 4 bases and J dropped 1 base, with 14 bases sitting between them. The CDR3 DNA is TGTGCCAGCAGTGCCCGGGGTTCCACATCTGGGGCCAACGTCCTGACTTTC. It is translated as CASSARGSTSGANVLTF.

This clone was seen just once. The V call is TRBV15, the J call TRBJ1-5; the D is unclear. V dropped 2 bases and J dropped 0 bases, with 8 bases sitting between them. This CDR3 contains 15 residues. The V gene's germline CDR1 is LNHNV and CDR2 YYDKDF (reference sequence). DNA for the CDR3: TGTGCCACCAGCAGAAGACGGACTAGCAATCAGCCCCAGCATTTT. It translates to CATSRRRTSNQPQHF.